The rows below give T cell receptor beta chains drawn from one sample of a study of blood T cells in healthy people across ages. Via MiXCR, TCRdb re-called the 5' RACE reads, giving one row per CDR3 protein. Among around 580,000 distinct CDR3 sequences listed, around 48% were seen once. Sequencing was carried out using blood. These receptor sequences come from an older man in good health. CDR3s leave out the opening cysteine and the closing phenylalanine or tryptophan.

V: TRBV7-2
J: TRBJ2-1
CDR3: ASSLAGSTYNEQF

V: TRBV7-8
J: TRBJ2-1
CDR3: ASSTSHNEQF

V: TRBV4-3
J: TRBJ2-5
CDR3: ASSQLGSEDQY

V: TRBV12-3/TRBV12-4
J: TRBJ2-3
CDR3: ASSPLRGPDTQY

V: TRBV6-6
J: TRBJ1-1
CDR3: ASILTQNTEAF

V: TRBV4-3
J: TRBJ2-3
CDR3: ASSLDRGLLNTQY

V: TRBV4-3
J: TRBJ2-2
CDR3: ASSQTTSGGPSNAGELF

V: TRBV6-2/TRBV6-3
J: TRBJ2-1
CDR3: ASRPQGGLTEQF

V: TRBV20-1
J: TRBJ1-6
CDR3: SATWTGSRPLH

V: TRBV5-5
J: TRBJ2-2
CDR3: ASSLADRKYTGELF

V: TRBV29-1
J: NA
CDR3: SVVGEQGMDEQY

V: TRBV13
J: NA
CDR3: ASKDMGGRGETQY

V: TRBV6-2/TRBV6-3
J: NA
CDR3: ASRYKTSTEQY

V: TRBV6-1
J: TRBJ2-1
CDR3: AITTGFEGQWGINEQF

V: TRBV29-1
J: NA
CDR3: SVGPAAETQY

V: TRBV11-2
J: TRBJ1-1
CDR3: ASSAYTGLGTEAF

V: TRBV28
J: TRBJ2-1
CDR3: ASSLGDLLNEQF

V: TRBV4-1
J: TRBJ2-7
CDR3: ASSQGGQTYEQY

V: TRBV7-2
J: TRBJ2-6
CDR3: ASTLGAGGSGANVLT

V: TRBV21-1
J: TRBJ2-7
CDR3: ASSKGGKRYEQY

V: TRBV5-1
J: TRBJ1-1
CDR3: ASSKTRQNTEAF

V: TRBV20-1
J: TRBJ2-3
CDR3: SGSLPGSGTDTQY

V: TRBV10-2
J: TRBJ1-6
CDR3: ASSGFEGSPLH

V: TRBV29-1
J: TRBJ1-2
CDR3: SVEVTNYGYT

V: TRBV6-2/TRBV6-3
J: TRBJ2-7
CDR3: ASRSGTFPYEQY

V: TRBV20-1
J: TRBJ2-3
CDR3: SARDAGGPNTQY

V: TRBV20-1
J: TRBJ2-7
CDR3: SVTIRGRISYEQY

V: TRBV12-3/TRBV12-4
J: TRBJ1-1
CDR3: ASSHVVSEAF

V: TRBV7-9
J: TRBJ1-1
CDR3: ASSLIIGGMNTEAF

V: TRBV2
J: TRBJ1-1
CDR3: ASSAGVVTEAF

V: TRBV7-2
J: TRBJ2-7
CDR3: ASSHGTGGHEQY

V: TRBV7-6
J: TRBJ2-6
CDR3: ASSETSGAGANVPT

V: TRBV19
J: TRBJ2-6
CDR3: ASTLYGSGANVLT

V: TRBV27
J: TRBJ2-1
CDR3: ASSLSGSPSSYNEQF

V: TRBV4-1
J: TRBJ2-1
CDR3: ASSQDLLAGGVEQF

V: TRBV27
J: TRBJ2-4
CDR3: ASSSPRGSKNIQY

V: TRBV6-1
J: TRBJ2-5
CDR3: ASTGTSGRVETQY

V: TRBV7-2
J: TRBJ2-3
CDR3: ASSLGPPASTDTQY

V: TRBV6-6
J: TRBJ1-5
CDR3: ASSYSIPQAGNQPQH

V: TRBV12-3/TRBV12-4
J: TRBJ2-4
CDR3: ASTTGGGGINIQY

V: TRBV29-1
J: TRBJ1-5
CDR3: SVLEPNQPQH

V: TRBV20-1
J: TRBJ2-7
CDR3: SARDRVTSGISYEQY

V: TRBV7-6
J: TRBJ2-7
CDR3: ASSRTRGDEQY

V: TRBV2
J: TRBJ2-1
CDR3: ASTLSRVEQF

V: TRBV5-1
J: TRBJ1-5
CDR3: ASSLLGDSNQPQH

V: TRBV24-1
J: TRBJ2-1
CDR3: ATSDKDRESLDEQF

V: TRBV7-9
J: TRBJ2-6
CDR3: ASSLGLVGTGRSSGANVLT

V: TRBV5-1
J: TRBJ1-6
CDR3: ARTGGENSPLH

V: TRBV7-9
J: TRBJ2-3
CDR3: ASSLAGPTDTQY

V: TRBV2
J: TRBJ2-5
CDR3: ATADRVQETQY

V: TRBV6-5
J: TRBJ2-1
CDR3: ASRDGSGGRNEQF

V: TRBV29-1
J: TRBJ2-3
CDR3: SVEDRRDYSDTQY

V: TRBV20-1
J: TRBJ2-4
CDR3: SARDPIAKNIQY

V: TRBV5-1
J: TRBJ2-3
CDR3: ASSLPTGSDTQY

V: TRBV7-2
J: TRBJ2-7
CDR3: ASSLDAARAREQY